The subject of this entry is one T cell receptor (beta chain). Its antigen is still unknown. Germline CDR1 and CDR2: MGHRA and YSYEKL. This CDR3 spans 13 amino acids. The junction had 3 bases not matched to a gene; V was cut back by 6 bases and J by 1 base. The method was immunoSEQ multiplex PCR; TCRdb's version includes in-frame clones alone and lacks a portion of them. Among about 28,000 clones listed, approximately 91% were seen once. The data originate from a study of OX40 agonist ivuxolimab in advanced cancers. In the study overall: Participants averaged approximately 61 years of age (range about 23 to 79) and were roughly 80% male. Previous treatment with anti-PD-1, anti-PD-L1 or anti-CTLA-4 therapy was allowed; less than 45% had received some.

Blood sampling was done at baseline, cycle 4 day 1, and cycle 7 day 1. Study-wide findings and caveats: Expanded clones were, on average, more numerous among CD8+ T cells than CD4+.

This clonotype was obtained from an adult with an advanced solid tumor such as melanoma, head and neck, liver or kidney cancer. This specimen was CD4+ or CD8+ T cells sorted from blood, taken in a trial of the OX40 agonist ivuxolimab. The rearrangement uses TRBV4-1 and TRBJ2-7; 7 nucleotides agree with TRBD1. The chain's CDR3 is CASSLQGSYEQYF. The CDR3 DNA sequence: TGCGCCAGCAGTTTACAGGGGTCCTACGAGCAGTACTTC.